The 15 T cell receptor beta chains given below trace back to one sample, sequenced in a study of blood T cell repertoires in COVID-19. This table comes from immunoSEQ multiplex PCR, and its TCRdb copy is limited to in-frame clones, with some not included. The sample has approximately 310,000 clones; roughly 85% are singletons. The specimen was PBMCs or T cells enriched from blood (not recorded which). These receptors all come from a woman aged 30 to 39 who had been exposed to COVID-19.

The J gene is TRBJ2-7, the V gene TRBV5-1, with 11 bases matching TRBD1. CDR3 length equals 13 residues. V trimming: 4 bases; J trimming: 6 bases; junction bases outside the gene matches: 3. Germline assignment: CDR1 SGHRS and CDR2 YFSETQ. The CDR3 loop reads CASSRTGGGEQYF. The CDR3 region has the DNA TGCGCCAGCAGCCGGACAGGGGGCGGCGAGCAGTACTTC.

The CDR3 DNA reads TGTGCCAGCAGCTTGGAGGCGGGGGGCGGGGAGACCCAGTACTTC. Residues: CASSLEAGGGETQYF. V usage is TRBV5-4 and J usage is TRBJ2-5; 8 bases agree with TRBD2. Losses at the gene ends were 0 bases for V and 5 bases for J; bases not matched to a gene: 6. Looked up from germline, CDR1 is SGHNT and CDR2 is YYREEE (reference sequence). The CDR3 is 15 amino acids. Full variable domain (rest looked up from reference TRBV5-4 and TRBJ2-5): ETGVTQSPTHLIKTRGQQVTLRCSSQSGHNTVSWYQQALGQGPQFIFQYYREEENGRGNFPPRFSGLQFPNYSSELNVNALELDDSALYLCASSLEAGGGETQYFGPGTRLLVL.

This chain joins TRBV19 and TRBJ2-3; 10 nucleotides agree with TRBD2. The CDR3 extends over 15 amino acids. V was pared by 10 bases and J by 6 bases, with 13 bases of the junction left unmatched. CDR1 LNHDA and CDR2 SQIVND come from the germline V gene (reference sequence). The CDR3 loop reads CATRIQTSGYDTQYF. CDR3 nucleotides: TGTGCCACCCGGATTCAGACTAGCGGGTACGATACGCAGTATTTT.

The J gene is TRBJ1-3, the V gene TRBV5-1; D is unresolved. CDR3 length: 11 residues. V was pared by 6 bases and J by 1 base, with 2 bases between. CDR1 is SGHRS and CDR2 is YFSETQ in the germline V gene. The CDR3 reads CASTSGNTIYF. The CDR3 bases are TGCGCCAGCACGTCTGGAAACACCATATATTTT.

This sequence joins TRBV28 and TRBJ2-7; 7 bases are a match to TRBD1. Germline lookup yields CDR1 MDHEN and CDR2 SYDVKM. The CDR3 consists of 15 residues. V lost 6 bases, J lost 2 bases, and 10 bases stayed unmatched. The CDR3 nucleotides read TGTGCCAGCAGCCTCTCGGGACAGCCCACCTACGAGCAGTACTTC. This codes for CASSLSGQPTYEQYF.

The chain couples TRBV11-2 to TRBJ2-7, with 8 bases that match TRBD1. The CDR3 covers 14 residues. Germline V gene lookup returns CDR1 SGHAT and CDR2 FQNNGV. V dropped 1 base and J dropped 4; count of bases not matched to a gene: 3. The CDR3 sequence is CASSLGGQAYEQYF. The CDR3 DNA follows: TGTGCCAGCAGCTTAGGGGGACAGGCGTACGAGCAGTACTTC.

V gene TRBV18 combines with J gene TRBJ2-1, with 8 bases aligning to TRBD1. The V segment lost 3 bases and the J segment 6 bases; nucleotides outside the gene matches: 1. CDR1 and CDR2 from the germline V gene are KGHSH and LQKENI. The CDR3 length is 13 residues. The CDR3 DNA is TGTGCCAGCTCACCGCAGGGGGCCAATGAGCAGTTCTTC. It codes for CASSPQGANEQFF.

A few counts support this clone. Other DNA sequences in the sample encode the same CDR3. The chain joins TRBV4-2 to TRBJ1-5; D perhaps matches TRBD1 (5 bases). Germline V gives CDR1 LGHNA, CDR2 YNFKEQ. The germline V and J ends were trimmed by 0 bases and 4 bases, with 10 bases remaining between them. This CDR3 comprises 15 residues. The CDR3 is CASSQDRAGNQPQHF. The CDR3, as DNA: TGTGCCAGCAGCCAAGATCGGGCAGGGAATCAGCCCCAGCATTTT.

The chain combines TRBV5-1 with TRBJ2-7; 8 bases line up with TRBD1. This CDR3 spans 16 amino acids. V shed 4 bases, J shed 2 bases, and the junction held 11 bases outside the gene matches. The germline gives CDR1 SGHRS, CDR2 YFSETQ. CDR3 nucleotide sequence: TGCGCCAGCAGCGCCGACGGGACAGGTCTCACCTACGAGCAGTACTTC. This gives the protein CASSADGTGLTYEQYF.

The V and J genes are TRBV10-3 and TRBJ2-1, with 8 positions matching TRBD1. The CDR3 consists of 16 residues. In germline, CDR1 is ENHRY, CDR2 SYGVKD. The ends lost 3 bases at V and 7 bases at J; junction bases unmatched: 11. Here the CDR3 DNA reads TGTGCCATCAGTGATTTTGACAGGGGTTCGGGGAATGAGCAGTTCTTC. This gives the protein CAISDFDRGSGNEQFF.

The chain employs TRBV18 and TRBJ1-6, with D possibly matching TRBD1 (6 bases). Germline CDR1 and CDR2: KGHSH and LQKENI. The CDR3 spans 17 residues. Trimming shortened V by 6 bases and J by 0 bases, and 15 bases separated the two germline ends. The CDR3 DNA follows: TGTGCCAGCTCCCCTAGTGGACAGAGCTCCTATAATTCACCCCTCCACTTT. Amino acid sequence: CASSPSGQSSYNSPLHF.

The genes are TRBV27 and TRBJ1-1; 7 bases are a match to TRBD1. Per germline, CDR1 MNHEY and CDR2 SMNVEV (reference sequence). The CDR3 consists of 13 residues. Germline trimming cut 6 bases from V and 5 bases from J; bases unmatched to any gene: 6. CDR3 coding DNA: TGTGCCAGCAGACATGCAGGGGGGACTGAAGCTTTCTTT. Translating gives CASRHAGGTEAFF.

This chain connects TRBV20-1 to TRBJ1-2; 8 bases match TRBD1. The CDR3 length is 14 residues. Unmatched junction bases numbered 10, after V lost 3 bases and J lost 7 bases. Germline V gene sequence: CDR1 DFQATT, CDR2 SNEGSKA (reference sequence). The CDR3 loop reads CSASDTGGGSGYTF. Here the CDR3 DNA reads TGCAGTGCTAGTGATACAGGGGGGGGATCTGGCTACACCTTC.

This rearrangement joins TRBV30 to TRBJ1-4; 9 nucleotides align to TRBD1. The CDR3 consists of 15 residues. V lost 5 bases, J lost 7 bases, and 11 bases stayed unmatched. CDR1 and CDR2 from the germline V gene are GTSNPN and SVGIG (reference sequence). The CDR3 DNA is TGTGCCTGGGCGGCGGCGGACAGGGGAAGTGAAAAACTGTTTTTT. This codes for CAWAAADRGSEKLFF.

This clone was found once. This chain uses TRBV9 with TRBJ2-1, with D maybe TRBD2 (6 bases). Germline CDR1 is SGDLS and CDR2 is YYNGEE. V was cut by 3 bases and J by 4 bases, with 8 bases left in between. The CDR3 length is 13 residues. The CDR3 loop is CASSALAYNEQFF. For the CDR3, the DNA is TGTGCCAGCAGCGCTCTAGCGTACAATGAGCAGTTCTTC. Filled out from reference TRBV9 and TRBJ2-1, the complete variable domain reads DSGVTQTPKHLITATGQRVTLRCSPRSGDLSVYWYQQSLDQGLQFLIQYYNGEERAKGNILERFSAQQFPDLHSELNLSSLELGDSALYFCASSALAYNEQFFGPGTRLTVL.